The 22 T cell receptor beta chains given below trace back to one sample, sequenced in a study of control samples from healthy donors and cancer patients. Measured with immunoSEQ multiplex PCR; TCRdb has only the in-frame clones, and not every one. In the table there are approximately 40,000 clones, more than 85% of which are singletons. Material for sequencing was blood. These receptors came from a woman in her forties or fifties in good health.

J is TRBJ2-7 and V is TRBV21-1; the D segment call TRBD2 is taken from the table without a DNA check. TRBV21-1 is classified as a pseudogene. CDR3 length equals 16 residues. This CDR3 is CATQKRRAGSSYEQYF. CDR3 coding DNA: TGTGCCACCCAGAAAAGGAGGGCAGGGAGCTCCTACGAGCAGTACTTC.

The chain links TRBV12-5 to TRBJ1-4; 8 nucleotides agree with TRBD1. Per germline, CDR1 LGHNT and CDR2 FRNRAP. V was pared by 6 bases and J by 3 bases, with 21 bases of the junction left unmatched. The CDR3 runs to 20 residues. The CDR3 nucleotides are TGTGCTAGTGGACTCCCCCGTCGACAGGGGTTGTGGCCTGCTAATGAAAAACTGTTTTTT. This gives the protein CASGLPRRQGLWPANEKLFF.

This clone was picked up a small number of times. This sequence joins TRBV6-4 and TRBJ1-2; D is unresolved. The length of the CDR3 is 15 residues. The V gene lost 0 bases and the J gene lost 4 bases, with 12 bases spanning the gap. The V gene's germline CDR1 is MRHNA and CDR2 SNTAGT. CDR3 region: CASSDSEGAGYGYTF. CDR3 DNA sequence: TGTGCCAGCAGTGACTCGGAGGGCGCAGGCTATGGCTACACCTTC.

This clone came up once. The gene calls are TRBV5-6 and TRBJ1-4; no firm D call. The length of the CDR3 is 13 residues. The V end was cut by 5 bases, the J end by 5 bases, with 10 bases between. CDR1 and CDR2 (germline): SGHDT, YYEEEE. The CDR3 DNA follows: TGTGCCAGCAGAAGAGGGAGGAATGAAAAACTGTTTTTT. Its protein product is CASRRGRNEKLFF.

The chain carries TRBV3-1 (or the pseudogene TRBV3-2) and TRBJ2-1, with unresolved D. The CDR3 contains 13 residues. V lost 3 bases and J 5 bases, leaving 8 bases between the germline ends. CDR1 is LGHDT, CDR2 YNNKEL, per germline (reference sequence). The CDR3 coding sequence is TGTGCCAGCAGCCAGGACCTCAACAATGAGCAGTTCTTC. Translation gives CASSQDLNNEQFF.

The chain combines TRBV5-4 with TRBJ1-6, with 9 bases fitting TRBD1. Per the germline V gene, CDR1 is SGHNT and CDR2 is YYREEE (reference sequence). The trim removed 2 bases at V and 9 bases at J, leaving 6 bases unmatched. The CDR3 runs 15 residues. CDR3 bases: TGTGCCAGCAGCTTACCGGGACAGGGCTCTTCACCCCTCCACTTT. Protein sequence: CASSLPGQGSSPLHF. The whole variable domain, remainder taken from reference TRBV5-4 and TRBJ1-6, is ETGVTQSPTHLIKTRGQQVTLRCSSQSGHNTVSWYQQALGQGPQFIFQYYREEENGRGNFPPRFSGLQFPNYSSELNVNALELDDSALYLCASSLPGQGSSPLHFGNGTRLTVT.

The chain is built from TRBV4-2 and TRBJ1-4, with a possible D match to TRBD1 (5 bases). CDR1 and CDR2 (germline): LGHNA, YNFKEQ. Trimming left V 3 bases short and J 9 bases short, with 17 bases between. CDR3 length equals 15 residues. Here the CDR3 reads CASSHPGGRGQKLFF. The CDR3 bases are TGTGCCAGCAGCCACCCCGGGGGGAGGGGACAAAAACTGTTTTTT.

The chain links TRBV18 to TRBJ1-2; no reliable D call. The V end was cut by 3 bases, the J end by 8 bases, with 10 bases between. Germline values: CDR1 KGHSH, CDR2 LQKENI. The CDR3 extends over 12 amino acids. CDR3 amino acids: CASSPPQRGYTF. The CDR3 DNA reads TGTGCCAGCTCACCCCCCCAGAGGGGCTACACCTTC.

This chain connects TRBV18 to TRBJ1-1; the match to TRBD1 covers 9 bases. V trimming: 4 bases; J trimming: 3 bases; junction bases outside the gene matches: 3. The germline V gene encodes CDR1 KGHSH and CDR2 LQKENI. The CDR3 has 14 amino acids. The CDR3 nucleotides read TGTGCCAGCTCACGGGACAGGGACGACACTGAAGCTTTCTTT. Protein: CASSRDRDDTEAFF.

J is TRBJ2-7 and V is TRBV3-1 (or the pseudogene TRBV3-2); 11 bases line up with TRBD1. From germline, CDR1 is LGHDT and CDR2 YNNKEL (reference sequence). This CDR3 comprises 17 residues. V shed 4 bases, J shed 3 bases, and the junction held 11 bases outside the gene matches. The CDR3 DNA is TGTGCCAGCAGCCGATCAGGACAGGGGGCCCATCTCTACGAGCAGTACTTC. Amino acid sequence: CASSRSGQGAHLYEQYF.

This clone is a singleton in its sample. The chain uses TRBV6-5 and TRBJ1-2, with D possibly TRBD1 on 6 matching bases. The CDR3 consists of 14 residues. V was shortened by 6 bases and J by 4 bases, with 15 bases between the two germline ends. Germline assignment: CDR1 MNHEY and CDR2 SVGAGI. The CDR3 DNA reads TGTGCCAGCAGCGGGACCGGGACACTCTATGGCTACACCTTC. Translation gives CASSGTGTLYGYTF.

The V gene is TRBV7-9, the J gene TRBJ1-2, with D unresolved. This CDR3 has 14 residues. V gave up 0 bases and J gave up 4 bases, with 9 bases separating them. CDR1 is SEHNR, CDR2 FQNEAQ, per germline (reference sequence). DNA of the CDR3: TGTGCCAGCAGCTTAGCGGTAGGCTCCTATGGCTACACCTTC. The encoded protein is CASSLAVGSYGYTF.

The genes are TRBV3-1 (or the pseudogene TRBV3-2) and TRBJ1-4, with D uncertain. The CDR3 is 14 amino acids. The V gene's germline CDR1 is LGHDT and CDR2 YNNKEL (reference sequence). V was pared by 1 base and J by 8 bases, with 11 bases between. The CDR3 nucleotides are TGTGCCAGCAGCCAAGTGAACACCGGGGAAAAACTGTTTTTT. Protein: CASSQVNTGEKLFF.

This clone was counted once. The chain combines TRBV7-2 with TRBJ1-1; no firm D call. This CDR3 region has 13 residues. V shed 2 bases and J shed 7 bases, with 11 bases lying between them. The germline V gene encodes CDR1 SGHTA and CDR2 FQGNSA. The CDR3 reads CASSLRSGIEAFF. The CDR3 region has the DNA TGTGCCAGCAGCTTACGGTCGGGGATTGAAGCTTTCTTT.

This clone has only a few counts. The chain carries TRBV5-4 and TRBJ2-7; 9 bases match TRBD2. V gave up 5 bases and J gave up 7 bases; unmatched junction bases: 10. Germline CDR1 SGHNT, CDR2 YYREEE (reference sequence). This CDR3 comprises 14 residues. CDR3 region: CASSSVGGGGEQYF. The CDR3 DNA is TGTGCCAGCAGTTCCGTGGGCGGGGGGGGAGAGCAGTACTTC.

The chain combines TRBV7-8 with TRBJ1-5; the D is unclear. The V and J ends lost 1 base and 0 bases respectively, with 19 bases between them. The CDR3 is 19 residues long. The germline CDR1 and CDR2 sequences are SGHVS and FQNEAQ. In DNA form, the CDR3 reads TGTGCCAGCAGCTTAGTCACTAGCCTCTCGGGATATAGCAATCAGCCCCAGCATTTT. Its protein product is CASSLVTSLSGYSNQPQHF. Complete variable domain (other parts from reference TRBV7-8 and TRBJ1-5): GAGVSQSPRYKVAKRGQDVALRCDPISGHVSLFWYQQALGQGPEFLTYFQNEAQLDKSGLPSDRFFAERPEGSVSTLKIQRTQQEDSAVYLCASSLVTSLSGYSNQPQHFGDGTRLSIL.

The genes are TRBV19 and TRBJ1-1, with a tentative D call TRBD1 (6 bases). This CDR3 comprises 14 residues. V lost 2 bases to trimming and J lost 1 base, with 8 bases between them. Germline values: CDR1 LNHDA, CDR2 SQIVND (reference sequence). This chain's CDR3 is CASSITGTNTEAFF. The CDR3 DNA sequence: TGTGCCAGTAGTATAACAGGGACGAACACTGAAGCTTTCTTT.

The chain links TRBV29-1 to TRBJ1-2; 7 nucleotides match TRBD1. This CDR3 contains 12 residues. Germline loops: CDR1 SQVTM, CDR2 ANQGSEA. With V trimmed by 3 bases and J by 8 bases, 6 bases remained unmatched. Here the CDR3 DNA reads TGCAGCGTTGATGAGGGGGCGGGAGGCTACACCTTC. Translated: CSVDEGAGGYTF.

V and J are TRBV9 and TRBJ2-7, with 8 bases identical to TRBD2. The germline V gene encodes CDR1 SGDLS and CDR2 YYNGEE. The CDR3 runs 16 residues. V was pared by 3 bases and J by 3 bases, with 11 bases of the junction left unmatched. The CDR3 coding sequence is TGTGCCAGCAGCGCTAGTGGCGGGACTAGGGTCTACGAGCAGTACTTC. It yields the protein CASSASGGTRVYEQYF.

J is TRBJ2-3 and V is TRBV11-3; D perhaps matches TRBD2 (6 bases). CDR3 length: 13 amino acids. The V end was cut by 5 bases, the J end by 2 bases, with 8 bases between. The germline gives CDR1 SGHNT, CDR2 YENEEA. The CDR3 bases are TGTGCCAGCAGCACGGGGGTCACAGATACGCAGTATTTT. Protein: CASSTGVTDTQYF. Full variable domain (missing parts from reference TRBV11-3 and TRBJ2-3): EAGVVQSPRYKIIEKKQPVAFWCNPISGHNTLYWYLQNLGQGPELLIRYENEEAVDDSQLPKDRFSAERLKGVDSTLKIQPAELGDSAVYLCASSTGVTDTQYFGPGTRLTVL.

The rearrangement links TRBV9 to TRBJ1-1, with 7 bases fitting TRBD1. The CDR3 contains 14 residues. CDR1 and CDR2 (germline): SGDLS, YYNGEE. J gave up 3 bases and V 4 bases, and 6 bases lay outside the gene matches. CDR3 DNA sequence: TGTGCCAGCAGCTTACAGGGGATGGACACTGAAGCTTTCTTT. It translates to CASSLQGMDTEAFF.

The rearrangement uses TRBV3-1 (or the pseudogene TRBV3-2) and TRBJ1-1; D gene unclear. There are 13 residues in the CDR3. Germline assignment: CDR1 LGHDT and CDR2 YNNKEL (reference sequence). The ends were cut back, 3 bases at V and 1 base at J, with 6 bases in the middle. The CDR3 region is CASSQGRNTEAFF. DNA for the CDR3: TGTGCCAGCAGCCAGGGCCGGAACACTGAAGCTTTCTTT.